This T cell receptor beta chain was documented in a study of beta chain features in type 1 diabetes. V dropped 0 bases and J dropped 8 bases, with 5 bases sitting between them. The CDR3 is 13 residues long. Germline V CDR1 and CDR2: WNHNN, SYGVQD (reference sequence). Study-level results: Junctions at VDJ sites from type 1 diabetes patients had fewer insertions and more deletions. A moderate, significant TCRB CDR3 shortening appeared in type 1 diabetes across four CD4+ subsets.

Expressed TCRB transcripts were sequenced because the entire RNA isolate underwent reverse transcription. Regulatory, naive and central memory T cell samples averaged approximately 3.4 million reads. Here immunoSEQ multiplex PCR was the method, and the copy in TCRdb shows in-frame clones only, minus some. Counted here are 150,000 or so clones, around 8.6% occurring once; the ten biggest clones make up over 0.5%. This clone was seen a few times. Its antigen is not identified. Sampling consisted of one heparinised blood draw per donor, averaging around 120 mL. The chain joins TRBV10-1 to TRBJ1-6; D ambiguous. This receptor was identified in a woman between 18 and 30 years old with type 1 diabetes. The material sequenced was central memory CD4+ T cells from blood. CDR3 sequence: CASSESLDSPLHF. The CDR3 bases are TGCGCCAGCAGTGAGTCACTGGATTCACCCCTCCACTTT.